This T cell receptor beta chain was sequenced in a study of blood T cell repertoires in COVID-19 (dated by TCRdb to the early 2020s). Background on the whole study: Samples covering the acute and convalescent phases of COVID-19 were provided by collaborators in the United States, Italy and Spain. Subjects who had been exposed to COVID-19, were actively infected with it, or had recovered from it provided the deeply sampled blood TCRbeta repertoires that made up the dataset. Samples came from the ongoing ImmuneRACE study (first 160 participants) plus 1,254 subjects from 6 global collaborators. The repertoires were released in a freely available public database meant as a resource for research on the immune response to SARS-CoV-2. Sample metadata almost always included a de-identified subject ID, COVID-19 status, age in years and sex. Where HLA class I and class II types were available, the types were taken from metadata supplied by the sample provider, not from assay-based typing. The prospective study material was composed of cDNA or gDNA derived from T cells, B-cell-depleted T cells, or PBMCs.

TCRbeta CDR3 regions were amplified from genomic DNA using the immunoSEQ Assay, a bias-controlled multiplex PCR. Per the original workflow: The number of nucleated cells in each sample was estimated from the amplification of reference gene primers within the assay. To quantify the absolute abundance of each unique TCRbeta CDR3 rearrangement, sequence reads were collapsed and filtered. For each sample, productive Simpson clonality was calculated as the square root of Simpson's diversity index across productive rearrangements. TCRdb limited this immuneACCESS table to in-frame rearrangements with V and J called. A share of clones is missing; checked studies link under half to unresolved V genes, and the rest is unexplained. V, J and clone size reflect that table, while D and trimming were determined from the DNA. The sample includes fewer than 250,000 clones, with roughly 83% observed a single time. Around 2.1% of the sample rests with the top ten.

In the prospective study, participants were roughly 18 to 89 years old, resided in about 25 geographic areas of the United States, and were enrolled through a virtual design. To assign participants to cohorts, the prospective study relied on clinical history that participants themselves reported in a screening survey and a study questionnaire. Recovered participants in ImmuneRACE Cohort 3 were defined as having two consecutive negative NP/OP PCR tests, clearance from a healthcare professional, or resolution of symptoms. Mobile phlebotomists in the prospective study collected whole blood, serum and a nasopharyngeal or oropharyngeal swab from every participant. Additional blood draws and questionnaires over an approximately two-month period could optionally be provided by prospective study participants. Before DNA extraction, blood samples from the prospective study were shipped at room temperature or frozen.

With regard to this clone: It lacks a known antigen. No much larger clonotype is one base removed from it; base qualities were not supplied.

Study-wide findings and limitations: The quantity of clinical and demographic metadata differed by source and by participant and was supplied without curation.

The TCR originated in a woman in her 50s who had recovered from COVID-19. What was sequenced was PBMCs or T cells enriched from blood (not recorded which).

This receptor has the CDR3 CAIGDRAGMNTEAFF. The DNA sequence follows: TGTGCCATCGGGGACAGGGCGGGGATGAACACTGAAGCTTTCTTT. The rearrangement combines TRBV10-3 with TRBJ1-1; 9 central nucleotides agree with TRBD1. CDR1 and CDR2 are drawn from the germline V gene: ENHRY, SYGVKD. Spanning cysteine to phenylalanine, the CDR3 consists of 15 amino acids. Only the CDR3 portion is preserved as DNA: 45 bases, with reading frame beginning at the first base. Relative to germline, V is missing 8 bases and J is missing 0 bases, with 7 bases of the junction outside any gene match.